This TCR beta chain stems from a study of Ad26.COV2.S vaccination and SARS-CoV-2 variants. Study summary: Participants got Ad26.COV2.S intramuscularly, once or twice 56 days apart.

Sequencing used immunoSEQ multiplex PCR; TCRdb keeps in-frame clones, though not all of them. The top ten hold around 4.5% of the sample, which has some 450,000 clones, roughly 91% seen once. Points on this clone: Other DNA sequences in this sample translate to the same CDR3.

Indicated treatment: over 15 received Ad26.COV2.S at low or high dose, single or two shots; about 5 received placebo; per-sample allocation not given. Sampling happened 63 days after the first vaccine or placebo injection. Germline assignment: CDR1 SGHRS and CDR2 YFSETQ. V was cut by 1 base and J by 0 bases, with 11 bases left in between. CDR3 length equals 15 residues. The clonotype originates from a person aged 18-60 years who received the Ad26.COV2.S COVID-19 vaccine or a placebo. This chain links TRBV5-1 with TRBJ2-7; weak D call: TRBD1 (5 bases). The specimen comprised peripheral blood, sampled in a trial of Ad26.COV2.S vaccine versus placebo. CDR3 protein: CASSLRTGPSYEQYF. The CDR3 DNA follows: TGCGCCAGCAGCTTGAGAACAGGCCCCTCCTACGAGCAGTACTTC.